These 6 T cell receptor beta chains were all obtained from the same sample, sequenced in a study of T cell responses to AZD1222 COVID-19 vaccine. The repertoire was sequenced with immunoSEQ multiplex PCR; TCRdb's copy has only in-frame clones and lacks some. There are 100,000 to 150,000 clones in the sample; 80% to 90% occur only once, and 6% to 8% lies in the top ten. Sequenced material: peripheral blood, taken 28 days after the second AZD1222 dose. These receptors originate from an adult who received the AZD1222 COVID-19 vaccine.

This chain joins TRBV20-1 and TRBJ1-5, with a possible D match to TRBD1 (5 bases). V was pared by 3 bases and J by 5 bases, with 14 bases between. Per germline, CDR1 DFQATT and CDR2 SNEGSKA (reference sequence). The CDR3 runs to 14 residues. CDR3 in DNA: TGCAGTGCTAGTAAGACAGATACGCATCAGCCCCAGCATTTT. This gives the protein CSASKTDTHQPQHF.

This chain joins TRBV9 and TRBJ1-3; weak D call: TRBD1 (5 bases). Trimming cost V 1 base and J 4 bases, with 9 bases left between them. The germline V gene encodes CDR1 SGDLS and CDR2 YYNGEE. The CDR3 consists of 14 residues. CDR3 bases: TGTGCCAGCAGCGTATCAGGGCTCGGAAACACCATATATTTT. This sequence encodes CASSVSGLGNTIYF.

V gene TRBV11-3 combines with J gene TRBJ2-5, with TRBD2 matching 12 bases. This CDR3 comprises 15 residues. Trimming cost V 5 bases and J 0 bases; bases outside gene matches: 1. Germline V CDR1 and CDR2: SGHNT, YENEEA. The CDR3 spells CASSGLAGNQETQYF. The DNA of the CDR3 is TGTGCCAGCAGCGGACTAGCGGGAAACCAAGAGACCCAGTACTTC.

J is TRBJ2-2 and V is TRBV4-1; 14 bases align to TRBD2. The V segment lost 1 base and the J segment 4 bases; nucleotides outside the gene matches: 11. The CDR3 has 20 residues. The germline CDR1 and CDR2 sequences are MGHRA and YSYEKL. CDR3 nucleotides: TGCGCCAGCAGCCAAGTTGGACTAGCGGGGGGTACGAGAGGCACCGGGGAGCTGTTTTTT. Amino acid sequence: CASSQVGLAGGTRGTGELFF.

The rearrangement joins TRBV2 to TRBJ1-2, with no clear D. This CDR3 has 13 residues. Trimming stripped 4 bases from V and 2 bases from J, with 8 bases between. The germline V gene has CDR1 SNHLY and CDR2 FYNNEI. For the CDR3, the DNA is TGTGCCAGCAGTGTTGACGGGAACTATGGCTACACCTTC. Encoded protein: CASSVDGNYGYTF.

This rearrangement joins TRBV2 to TRBJ1-6; 8 nucleotides line up with TRBD1. In germline, CDR1 is SNHLY, CDR2 FYNNEI. The CDR3 consists of 14 residues. Germline trimming cut 6 bases from V and 10 bases from J; bases unmatched to any gene: 8. The CDR3 sequence: CASRLQGVSSPLHF. The CDR3 DNA reads as TGTGCCAGCAGACTACAGGGGGTAAGCTCACCCCTCCACTTT.